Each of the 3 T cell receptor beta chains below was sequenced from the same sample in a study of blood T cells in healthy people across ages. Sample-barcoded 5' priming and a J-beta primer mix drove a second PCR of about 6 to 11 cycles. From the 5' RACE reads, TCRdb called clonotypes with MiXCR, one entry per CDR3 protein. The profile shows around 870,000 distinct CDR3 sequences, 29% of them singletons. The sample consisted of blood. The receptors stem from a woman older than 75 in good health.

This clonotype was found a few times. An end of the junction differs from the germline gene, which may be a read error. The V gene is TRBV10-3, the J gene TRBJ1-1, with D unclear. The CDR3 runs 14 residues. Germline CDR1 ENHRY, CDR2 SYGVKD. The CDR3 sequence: CATKVVTVNTEAFF. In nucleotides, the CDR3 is TGTGCCACCAAGGTAGTAACAGTGAACACTGAGGCTTTCTTT.

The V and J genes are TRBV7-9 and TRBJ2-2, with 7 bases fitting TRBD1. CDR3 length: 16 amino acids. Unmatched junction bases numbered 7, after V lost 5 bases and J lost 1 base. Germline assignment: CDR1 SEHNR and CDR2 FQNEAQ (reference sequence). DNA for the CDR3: TGTGCCAGCAGCCGGTCCTCAGGGGGGAACACCGGGGAGCTGTTTTTT. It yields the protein CASSRSSGGNTGELFF. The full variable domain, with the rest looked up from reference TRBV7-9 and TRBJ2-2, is DTGVSQNPRHKITKRGQNVTFRCDPISEHNRLYWYRQTLGQGPEFLTYFQNEAQLEKSRLLSDRFSAERPKGSFSTLEIQRTEQGDSAMYLCASSRSSGGNTGELFFGEGSRLTVL.

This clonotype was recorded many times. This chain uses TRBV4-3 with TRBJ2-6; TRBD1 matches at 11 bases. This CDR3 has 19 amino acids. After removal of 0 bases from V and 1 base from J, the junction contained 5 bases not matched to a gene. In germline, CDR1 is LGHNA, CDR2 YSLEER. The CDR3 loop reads CASSQDWGQGGSGANVLTF. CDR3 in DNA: TGCGCCAGCAGCCAAGATTGGGGACAGGGGGGATCTGGGGCCAACGTCCTGACTTTC.